This TCR beta chain was recorded in a study of T cell changes during pregnancy in multiple sclerosis. Using immunoSEQ multiplex PCR, the repertoire was profiled, and TCRdb retains in-frame clones only, with some absent. The sample records approximately 40,000 clones, about nine tenths being singletons. There are 14 residues in the CDR3. Germline CDR1 MGHDK, CDR2 SYGVNS. With 4 bases removed from V and 3 bases from J, the gap between germline ends came to 13 bases. Specimen: CD8+ T cells from peripheral blood mononuclear cells, collected after pregnancy. The TCR was taken from a female donor with multiple sclerosis, enrolled in a pregnancy study. This chain links TRBV25-1 with TRBJ2-7; TRBD1 might be the D (5 bases). CDR3 amino acids: CASSVGRGGYEQYF. DNA of the CDR3: TGTGCCAGCAGTGTGGGAAGGGGCGGCTACGAGCAGTACTTC.